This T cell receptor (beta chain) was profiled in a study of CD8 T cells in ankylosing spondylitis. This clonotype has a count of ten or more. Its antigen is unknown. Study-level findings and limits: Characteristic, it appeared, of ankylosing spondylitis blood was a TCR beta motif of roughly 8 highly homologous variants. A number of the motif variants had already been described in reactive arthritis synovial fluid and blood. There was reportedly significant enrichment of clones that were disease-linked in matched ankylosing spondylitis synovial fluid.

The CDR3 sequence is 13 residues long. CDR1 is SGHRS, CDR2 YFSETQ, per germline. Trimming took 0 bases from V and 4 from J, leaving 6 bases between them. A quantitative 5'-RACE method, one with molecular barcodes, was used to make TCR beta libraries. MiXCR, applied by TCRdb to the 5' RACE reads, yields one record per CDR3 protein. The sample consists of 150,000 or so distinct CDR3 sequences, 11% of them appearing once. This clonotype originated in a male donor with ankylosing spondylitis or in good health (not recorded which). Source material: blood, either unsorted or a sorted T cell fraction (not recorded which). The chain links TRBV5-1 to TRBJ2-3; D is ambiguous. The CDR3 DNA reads TGCGCCAGCAGCTTGGAAGTTCCAGATACGCAGTATTTT. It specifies CASSLEVPDTQYF.